A single sample is the source of the 7 T cell receptor beta chains below, sequenced in a study of glioma-infiltrating T cells after dendritic cell vaccination. Assay used: immunoSEQ multiplex PCR; TCRdb lists only in-frame clones, some missing. The sample has 80,000 to 100,000 clones, around three quarters seen once. The material was blood, obtained before dendritic cell vaccination. The receptors originated from a human donor with glioblastoma.

The chain joins TRBV10-3 to TRBJ1-5, with a weak D call TRBD1 (5 bases). In germline, CDR1 is ENHRY, CDR2 SYGVKD. V lost 4 bases and J 2 bases, leaving 9 bases between the germline ends. This CDR3 comprises 14 residues. The CDR3 sequence is CAISGGGGNQPQHF. CDR3 nucleotides: TGTGCCATCAGTGGGGGGGGTGGCAATCAGCCCCAGCATTTT.

This clone has just a few counts. This chain connects TRBV5-1 to TRBJ2-5; TRBD2 matches 7 bases. V was clipped by 6 bases and J by 4 bases; unmatched bases: 12. CDR1 and CDR2 from the germline V gene are SGHRS and YFSETQ. The CDR3 totals 15 residues. DNA of the CDR3: TGCGCCAGCACTATATCCAGGTCTAGCGGAGAGACCCAGTACTTC. This codes for CASTISRSSGETQYF.

The chain links TRBV27 to TRBJ1-4; 7 positions agree with TRBD1. Germline CDR1 is MNHEY and CDR2 is SMNVEV (reference sequence). This CDR3 region has 15 residues. V was pared by 6 bases and J by 3 bases, with 7 bases of the junction left unmatched. The CDR3 DNA reads TGTGCCAGCAGCCCCCTGACAGGGTCTAATGAAAAACTGTTTTTT. Its protein product is CASSPLTGSNEKLFF.

The rearrangement joins TRBV7-2 to TRBJ1-3; D ambiguous. The CDR3 has 15 amino acids. V dropped 1 base and J dropped 11 bases, with 18 bases sitting between them. CDR1 is SGHTA and CDR2 is FQGNSA in the germline V gene. The CDR3 bases are TGTGCCAGCAGCTTAGAGTGGATGGGCCCTTACCCCATATATTTT. This gives the protein CASSLEWMGPYPIYF.

The V gene is TRBV7-8, the J gene TRBJ1-2; D gene ambiguous. With 5 bases removed from V and 1 base from J, the gap between germline ends came to 14 bases. The germline V gene has CDR1 SGHVS and CDR2 FQNEAQ. The CDR3 totals 15 residues. The DNA for the CDR3 is TGTGCCAGCAGCCGAACTAGGCGATTTAACTATGGCTACACCTTC. Its protein product is CASSRTRRFNYGYTF.

The chain couples TRBV5-4 to TRBJ1-1; 7 positions match TRBD1. The CDR3 contains 15 residues. Germline V lookup: CDR1 SGHNT, CDR2 YYREEE (reference sequence). V lost 2 bases to trimming and J lost 1 base; unmatched junction nucleotides: 5. DNA for the CDR3: TGTGCCAGCAGCTTTCCGGGACAGTCGAACACTGAAGCTTTCTTT. This encodes CASSFPGQSNTEAFF.

V is TRBV7-9 and J is TRBJ1-4, with D perhaps TRBD1 (6 bases). V was clipped by 5 bases and J by 8 bases, with 9 bases between them. From germline, CDR1 is SEHNR and CDR2 FQNEAQ (reference sequence). This CDR3 is 12 amino acids long. CDR3 sequence: CASSAQGEKLFF. In nucleotides, the CDR3 is TGTGCCAGCAGCGCCCAGGGGGAAAAACTGTTTTTT.